Sequencing of this T cell receptor (beta chain) was carried out in a study of shared clonotypes between healthy human individuals. Broader study findings: Generation probability values for non-shared clonotypes were lower than those for clonotypes shared by all four donors. Sampling included only blood; tissue repertoires likely differ. Despite large depth, sorted-subset datasets appeared incompletely sequenced.

Germline V gene data show CDR1 as MGHRA and CDR2 as YSYEKL. This CDR3 is 15 amino acids long. Trimming stripped 1 base from V and 2 bases from J, with 8 bases between. Profiling relied on immunoSEQ multiplex PCR, and the TCRdb table lists in-frame clones only, not all of them. The data contain some 580,000 clones, nearly 98% of them singletons. Naive CD8 cells, CD45RO-negative and positively selected for CCR7, excluded terminally differentiated effector memory CD45RA+ cells. This clone was detected only once. The antigen is not known. The sequence derives from a man aged 30 to 39 in good health. The J gene is TRBJ2-2, the V gene TRBV4-1, with D possibly matching TRBD1 (6 bases). Sequencing was performed on naive CD8+ T cells sorted from blood. For the CDR3, the DNA is TGCGCCAGCAGCCAAGGGGACACCAACACCGGGGAGCTGTTTTTT. The encoded protein is CASSQGDTNTGELFF.